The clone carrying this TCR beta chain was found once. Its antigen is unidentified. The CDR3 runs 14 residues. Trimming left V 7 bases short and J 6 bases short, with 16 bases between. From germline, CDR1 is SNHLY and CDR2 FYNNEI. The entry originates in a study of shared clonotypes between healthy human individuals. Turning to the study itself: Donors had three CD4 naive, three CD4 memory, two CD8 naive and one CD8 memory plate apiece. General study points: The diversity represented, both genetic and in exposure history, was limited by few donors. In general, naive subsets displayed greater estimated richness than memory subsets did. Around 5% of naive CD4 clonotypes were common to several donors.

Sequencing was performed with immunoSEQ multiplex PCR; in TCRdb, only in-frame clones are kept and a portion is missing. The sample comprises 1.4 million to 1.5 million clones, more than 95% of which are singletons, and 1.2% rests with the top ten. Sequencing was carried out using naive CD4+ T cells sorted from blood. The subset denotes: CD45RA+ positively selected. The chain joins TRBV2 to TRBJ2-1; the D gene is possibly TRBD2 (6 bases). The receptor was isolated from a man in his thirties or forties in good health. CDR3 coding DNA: TGTGCCAGCACCTTAGGAGGGTACAGCAATGAGCAGTTCTTC. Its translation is CASTLGGYSNEQFF.